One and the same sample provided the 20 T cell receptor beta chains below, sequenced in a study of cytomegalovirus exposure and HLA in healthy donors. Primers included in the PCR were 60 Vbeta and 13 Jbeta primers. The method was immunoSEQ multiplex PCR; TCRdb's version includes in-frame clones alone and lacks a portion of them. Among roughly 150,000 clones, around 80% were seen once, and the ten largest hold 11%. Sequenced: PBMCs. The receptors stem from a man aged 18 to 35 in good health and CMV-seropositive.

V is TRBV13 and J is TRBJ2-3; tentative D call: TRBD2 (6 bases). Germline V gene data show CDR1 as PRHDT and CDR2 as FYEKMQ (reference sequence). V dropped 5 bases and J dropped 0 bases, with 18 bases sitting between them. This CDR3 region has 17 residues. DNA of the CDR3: TGTGCCAGCAGCCCGTTAGCGGAGGCCCGTAGCACAGATACGCAGTATTTT. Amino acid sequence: CASSPLAEARSTDTQYF.

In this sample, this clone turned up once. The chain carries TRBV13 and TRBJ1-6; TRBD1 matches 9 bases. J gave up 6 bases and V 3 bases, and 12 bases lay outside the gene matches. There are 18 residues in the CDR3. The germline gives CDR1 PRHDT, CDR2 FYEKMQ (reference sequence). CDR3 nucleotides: TGTGCCAGCAGCTTGGCGCTCTTAGGGACAGGGATTAATTCACCCCTCCACTTT. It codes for CASSLALLGTGINSPLHF.

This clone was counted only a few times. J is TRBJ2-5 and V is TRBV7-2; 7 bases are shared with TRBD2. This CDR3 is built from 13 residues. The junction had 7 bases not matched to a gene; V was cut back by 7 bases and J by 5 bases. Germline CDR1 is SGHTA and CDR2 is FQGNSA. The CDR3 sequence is CASIPAGRETQYF. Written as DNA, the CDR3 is TGTGCCAGCATCCCAGCGGGGAGGGAGACCCAGTACTTC. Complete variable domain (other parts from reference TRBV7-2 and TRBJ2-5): GAGVSQSPSNKVTEKGKDVELRCDPISGHTALYWYRQSLGQGLEFLIYFQGNSAPDKSGLPSDRFSAERTGGSVSTLTIQRTQQEDSAVYLCASIPAGRETQYFGPGTRLLVL.

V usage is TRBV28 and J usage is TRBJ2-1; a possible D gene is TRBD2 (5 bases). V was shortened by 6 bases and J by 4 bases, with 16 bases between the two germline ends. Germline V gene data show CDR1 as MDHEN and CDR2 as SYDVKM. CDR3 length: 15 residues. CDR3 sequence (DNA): TGTGCCAGCAGGATGGCAGGACTGCGATACAATGAGCAGTTCTTC. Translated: CASRMAGLRYNEQFF.

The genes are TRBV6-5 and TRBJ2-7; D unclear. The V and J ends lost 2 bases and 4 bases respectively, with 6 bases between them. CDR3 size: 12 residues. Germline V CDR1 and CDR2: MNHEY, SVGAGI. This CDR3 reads CASSYDGYEQYF. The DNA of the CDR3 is TGTGCCAGCAGTTACGACGGGTACGAGCAGTACTTC.

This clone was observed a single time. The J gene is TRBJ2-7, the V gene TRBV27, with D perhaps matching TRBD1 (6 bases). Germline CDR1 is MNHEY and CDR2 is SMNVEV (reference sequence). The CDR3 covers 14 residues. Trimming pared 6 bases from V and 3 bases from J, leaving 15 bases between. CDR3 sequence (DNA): TGTGCCAGCAGAACTACAGGGTTTTACTACGAGCAGTACTTC. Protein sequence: CASRTTGFYYEQYF.

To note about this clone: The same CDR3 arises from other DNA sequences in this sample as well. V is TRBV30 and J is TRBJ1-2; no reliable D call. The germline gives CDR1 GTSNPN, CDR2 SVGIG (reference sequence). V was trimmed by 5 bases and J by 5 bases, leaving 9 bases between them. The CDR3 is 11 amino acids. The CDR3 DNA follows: TGTGCCTGGGGCCCCGGGTATGGCTACACCTTC. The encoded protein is CAWGPGYGYTF. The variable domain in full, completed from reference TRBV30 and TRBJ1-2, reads SQTIHQWPATLVQPVGSPLSLECTVEGTSNPNLYWYRQAAGRGLQLLFYSVGIGQISSEVPQNLSASRPQDRQFILSSKKLLLSDSGFYLCAWGPGYGYTFGSGTRLTVV.

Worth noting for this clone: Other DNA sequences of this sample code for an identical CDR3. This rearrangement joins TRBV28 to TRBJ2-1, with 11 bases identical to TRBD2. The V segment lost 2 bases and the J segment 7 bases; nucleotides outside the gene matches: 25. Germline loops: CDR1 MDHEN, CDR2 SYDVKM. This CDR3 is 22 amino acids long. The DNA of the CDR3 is TGTGCCAGCAGTTTAAGCCTAGTGACTAGCGGGACACCCAGTACCCCAGGGAATGAGCAGTTCTTC. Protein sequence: CASSLSLVTSGTPSTPGNEQFF.

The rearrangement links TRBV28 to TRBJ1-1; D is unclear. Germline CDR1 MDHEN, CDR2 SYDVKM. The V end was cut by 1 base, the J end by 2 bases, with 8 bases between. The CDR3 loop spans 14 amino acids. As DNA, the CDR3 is TGTGCCAGCAGTTTATTTAACAGAAACACTGAAGCTTTCTTT. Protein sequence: CASSLFNRNTEAFF.

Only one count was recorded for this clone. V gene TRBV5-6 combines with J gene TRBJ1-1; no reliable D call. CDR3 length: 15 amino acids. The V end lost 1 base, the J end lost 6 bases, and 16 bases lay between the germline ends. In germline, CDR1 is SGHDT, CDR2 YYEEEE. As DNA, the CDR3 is TGTGCCAGCAGCTTGAAAAGGTTGACAACGTCTGAAGCTTTCTTT. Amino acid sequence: CASSLKRLTTSEAFF.

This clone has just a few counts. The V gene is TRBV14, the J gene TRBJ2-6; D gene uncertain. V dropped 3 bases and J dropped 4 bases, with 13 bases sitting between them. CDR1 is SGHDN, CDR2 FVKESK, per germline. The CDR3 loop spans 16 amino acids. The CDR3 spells CASSHVLGFGANVLTF. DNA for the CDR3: TGTGCCAGCAGCCATGTCCTTGGCTTCGGGGCCAACGTCCTGACTTTC.

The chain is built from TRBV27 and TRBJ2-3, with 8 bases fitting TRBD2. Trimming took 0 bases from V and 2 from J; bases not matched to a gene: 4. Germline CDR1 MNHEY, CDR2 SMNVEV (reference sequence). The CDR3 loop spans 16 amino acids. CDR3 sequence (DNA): TGTGCCAGCAGTTTATCTAGCGGGGAGTACACAGATACGCAGTATTTT. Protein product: CASSLSSGEYTDTQYF.

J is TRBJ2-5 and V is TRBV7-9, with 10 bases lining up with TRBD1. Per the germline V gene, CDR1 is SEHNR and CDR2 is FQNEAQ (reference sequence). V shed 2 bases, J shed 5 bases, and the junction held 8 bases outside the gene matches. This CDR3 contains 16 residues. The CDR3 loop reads CASSLKGDRGGETQYF. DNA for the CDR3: TGTGCCAGCAGCTTAAAGGGGGACAGGGGTGGGGAGACCCAGTACTTC.

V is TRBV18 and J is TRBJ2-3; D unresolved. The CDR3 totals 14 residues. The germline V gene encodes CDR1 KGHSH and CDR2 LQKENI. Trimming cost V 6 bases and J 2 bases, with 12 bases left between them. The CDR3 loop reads CASSRQSPTDTQYF. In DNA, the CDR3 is TGTGCCAGCTCCCGACAATCTCCCACAGATACGCAGTATTTT.

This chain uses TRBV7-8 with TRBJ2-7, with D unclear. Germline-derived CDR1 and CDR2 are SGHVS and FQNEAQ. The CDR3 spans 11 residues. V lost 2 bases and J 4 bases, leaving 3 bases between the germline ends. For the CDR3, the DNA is TGTGCCAGCAGCTTACTTTACGAGCAGTACTTC. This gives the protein CASSLLYEQYF.

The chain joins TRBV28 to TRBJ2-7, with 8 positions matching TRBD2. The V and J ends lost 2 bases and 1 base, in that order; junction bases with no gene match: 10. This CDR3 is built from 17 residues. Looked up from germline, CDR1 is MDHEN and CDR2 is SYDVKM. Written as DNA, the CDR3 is TGTGCCAGCAGTTTAGGGAGCGGGGGCCCAAGATCCTACGAGCAGTACTTC. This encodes CASSLGSGGPRSYEQYF.

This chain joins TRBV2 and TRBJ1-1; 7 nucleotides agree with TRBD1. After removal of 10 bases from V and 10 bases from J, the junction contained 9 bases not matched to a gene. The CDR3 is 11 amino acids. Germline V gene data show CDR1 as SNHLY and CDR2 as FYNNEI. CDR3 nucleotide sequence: TGTGCCACCATACAGGGGCCTGTAGCTTTCTTT. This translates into CATIQGPVAFF.

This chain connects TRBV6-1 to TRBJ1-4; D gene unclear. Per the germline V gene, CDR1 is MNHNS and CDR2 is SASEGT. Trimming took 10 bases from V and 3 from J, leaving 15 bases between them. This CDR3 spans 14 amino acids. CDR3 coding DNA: TGTGCCACCCTCAGCGACGGAGCTAATGAAAAACTGTTTTTT. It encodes CATLSDGANEKLFF.

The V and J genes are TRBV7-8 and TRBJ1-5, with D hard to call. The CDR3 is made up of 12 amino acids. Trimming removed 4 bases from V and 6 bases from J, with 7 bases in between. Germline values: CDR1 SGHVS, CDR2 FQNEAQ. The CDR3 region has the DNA TGTGCCAGCAGCTCCCTAGGTCAGCCCCAGCATTTT. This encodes CASSSLGQPQHF.

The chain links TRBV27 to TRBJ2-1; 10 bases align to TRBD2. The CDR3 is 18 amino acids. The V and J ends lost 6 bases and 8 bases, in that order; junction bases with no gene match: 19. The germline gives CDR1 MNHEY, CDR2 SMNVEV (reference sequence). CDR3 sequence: CASRNLAGVGFCCDEQFF. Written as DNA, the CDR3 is TGTGCCAGCAGAAACCTAGCGGGAGTAGGGTTTTGTTGCGATGAGCAGTTCTTC.